These 26 T cell receptor beta chains were sequenced from one sample in a study of blood T cell repertoires in COVID-19. Assay: immunoSEQ multiplex PCR; the TCRdb copy retains only in-frame clones and omits some. The sample contains around 250,000 clones, roughly four fifths of which appear only once. The sequencing input was peripheral blood. Receptors were obtained from a woman aged 80 or over with acute or convalescent COVID-19.

This clone appeared a few times. The chain employs TRBV4-1 and TRBJ2-6; 8 bases match TRBD2. This CDR3 has 18 residues. V trimming: 1 base; J trimming: 0 bases; junction bases outside the gene matches: 5. CDR1 is MGHRA and CDR2 is YSYEKL in the germline V gene. This CDR3 is CASSQGTSTYSGANVLTF. The DNA of the CDR3 is TGCGCCAGCAGCCAAGGGACTAGCACATACTCTGGGGCCAACGTCCTGACTTTC.

This chain connects TRBV12-3 or TRBV12-4 to TRBJ1-5; D remains unclear. This CDR3 comprises 13 residues. V lost 6 bases, J lost 7 bases, and 13 bases lay in between. CDR3 sequence: CASSTEEGQPQHF. The CDR3 DNA is TGTGCCAGCAGCACTGAAGAGGGACAGCCCCAGCATTTT.

The chain uses TRBV7-9 and TRBJ2-1; TRBD2 matches at 15 bases. CDR3 size: 16 residues. CDR1 is SEHNR and CDR2 is FQNEAQ in the germline V gene (reference sequence). The trim removed 5 bases at V and 9 bases at J, leaving 8 bases unmatched. CDR3 in DNA: TGTGCCAGCAGCCCCCGTTGGACTAGCGGGAGGGGTGAGCAGTTCTTC. It translates to CASSPRWTSGRGEQFF.

V is TRBV28 and J is TRBJ1-1; D may be TRBD1 (5 bases). The CDR3 has 12 amino acids. Trimming pared 8 bases from V and 1 base from J, leaving 8 bases between. Per germline, CDR1 MDHEN and CDR2 SYDVKM. Here the CDR3 reads CASGGGNTEAFF. CDR3 DNA sequence: TGTGCCAGCGGGGGGGGGAACACTGAAGCTTTCTTT.

This clone was counted a few times. The chain uses TRBV4-3 and TRBJ1-4; D call uncertain. Trimming took 0 bases from V and 4 from J, leaving 9 bases between them. This CDR3 has 15 residues. Per germline, CDR1 LGHNA and CDR2 YSLEER. The CDR3 nucleotides read TGCGCCAGCAGCCAAGAAGAGGGCCTTAATGAAAAACTGTTTTTT. Protein sequence: CASSQEEGLNEKLFF.

On this clone itself: The same CDR3 can be traced to other DNA sequences in this sample. This chain uses TRBV6-5 with TRBJ2-2, with 7 bases lining up with TRBD1. The ends lost 7 bases at V and 5 bases at J; junction bases unmatched: 10. This CDR3 has 15 residues. Germline values: CDR1 MNHEY, CDR2 SVGAGI. The CDR3 DNA follows: TGTGCCAGCACTAAGGGACAGTTTGGGACCGGGGAGCTGTTTTTT. It translates to CASTKGQFGTGELFF.

The chain recombines TRBV28 with TRBJ1-2; D might be TRBD1 (5 bases). The V gene lost 5 bases and the J gene lost 11 bases, with 12 bases spanning the gap. Per germline, CDR1 MDHEN and CDR2 SYDVKM. CDR3 size: 11 residues. DNA for the CDR3: TGTGCCAGCAGTCCGGGGACTGGGTACACCTTC. This translates into CASSPGTGYTF.

As regards this clone: An end of the junction differs from the germline gene, which may be a read error. The chain carries TRBV6-1 and TRBJ2-3; 7 positions match TRBD1. The CDR3 is made up of 18 amino acids. Germline-derived CDR1 and CDR2 are MNHNS and SASEGT. DNA for the CDR3: TGTGCCAGCAGGGAAGGGACCCACGGGGACAGATTCACAGATACGCAGTATTTT. Amino acid sequence: CASREGTHGDRFTDTQYF.

The chain recombines TRBV29-1 with TRBJ1-1, with D perhaps matching TRBD1 (5 bases). Trimming took off 7 bases at V and 0 bases at J, with 12 bases between the two ends. This CDR3 has 13 residues. Germline assignment: CDR1 SQVTM and CDR2 ANQGSEA. The CDR3 loop is CSATGHLNTEAFF. The CDR3 nucleotides read TGCAGCGCCACCGGACACCTGAACACTGAAGCTTTCTTT. Full variable domain (rest looked up from reference TRBV29-1 and TRBJ1-1): SAVISQKPSRDICQRGTSLTIQCQVDSQVTMMFWYRQQPGQSLTLIATANQGSEATYESGFVIDKFPISRPNLTFSTLTVSNMSPEDSSIYLCSATGHLNTEAFFGQGTRLTVV.

The gene calls are TRBV6-2 or TRBV6-3 and TRBJ2-7, with D maybe TRBD1 (5 bases). Deletions cut 0 bases from V and 6 bases from J, with 21 bases between. There are 17 residues in the CDR3. CDR1 and CDR2 from the germline V gene are MNHEY and SVGEGT. The CDR3 nucleotides read TGTGCCAGCAGTTACTCGAACGTAGGGGCATCTTCAGGCGAGCAGTACTTC. Protein: CASSYSNVGASSGEQYF.

V and J are TRBV5-1 and TRBJ2-7, with 9 nucleotides matching TRBD2. Trimming at V came to 5 bases and at J to 6 bases, leaving 12 bases not matched to a gene. From germline, CDR1 is SGHRS and CDR2 YFSETQ. This CDR3 region has 15 residues. The CDR3 loop is CASRTGGTSKAEQYF. CDR3 nucleotide sequence: TGCGCCAGCAGGACCGGGGGGACTAGCAAAGCCGAGCAGTACTTC.

This clone was observed a few times. The rearrangement links TRBV11-2 to TRBJ2-3, with 11 nucleotides matching TRBD2. Looked up from germline, CDR1 is SGHAT and CDR2 is FQNNGV. The CDR3 spans 17 residues. The J segment lost 4 bases and the V segment lost 5 bases, leaving 11 bases of the junction unmatched. The CDR3 region has the DNA TGTGCCAGCAGCCGACTGATAGCGGGAGGGGTGGCAGATACGCAGTATTTT. Translating it yields CASSRLIAGGVADTQYF.

V and J are TRBV5-1 and TRBJ2-1; 7 bases match TRBD2. The ends lost 0 bases at V and 8 bases at J; junction bases unmatched: 17. The CDR3 consists of 18 residues. CDR1 SGHRS and CDR2 YFSETQ come from the germline V gene. The CDR3 spells CASSLAGRGSASQYEQFF. In DNA form, the CDR3 reads TGCGCCAGCAGCTTGGCCGGGCGGGGGTCCGCTAGTCAATATGAGCAGTTCTTC.

The chain links TRBV7-8 to TRBJ2-3; weak D call: TRBD1 (5 bases). With 5 bases removed from V and 0 bases from J, the gap between germline ends came to 12 bases. In germline, CDR1 is SGHVS, CDR2 FQNEAQ. The CDR3 runs 15 residues. The CDR3: CASSPWGVSTDTQYF. CDR3 nucleotide sequence: TGTGCCAGCAGCCCGTGGGGCGTGAGCACAGATACGCAGTATTTT.

CDR3 region: CASSPQLAGVNTGELFF. The CDR3 DNA follows: TGTGCCAGCAGCCCCCAACTAGCGGGAGTGAACACCGGGGAGCTGTTTTTT. The genes are TRBV13 and TRBJ2-2; 11 bases line up with TRBD2. Germline V gene sequence: CDR1 PRHDT, CDR2 FYEKMQ (reference sequence). This CDR3 is 17 amino acids long. Unmatched junction bases numbered 6, after V lost 5 bases and J lost 1 base.

The genes are TRBV7-9 and TRBJ2-7; 11 positions match TRBD2. The CDR3 runs 16 residues. Germline-derived CDR1 and CDR2 are SEHNR and FQNEAQ (reference sequence). V dropped 5 bases and J dropped 2; count of bases not matched to a gene: 8. The CDR3 nucleotides read TGTGCCAGCAGCCCCGATCATAGCGGGAGGGCCTACGAGCAGTACTTC. Encoded protein: CASSPDHSGRAYEQYF.

As concerns this clone: The junction and the germline gene differ at one end; a read error may be behind it. The genes are TRBV19 and TRBJ1-5; 9 bases match TRBD1. Germline V lookup: CDR1 LNHDA, CDR2 SQIVND (reference sequence). This CDR3 comprises 13 residues. The CDR3 spells CASSRLGTGTQDF. The DNA for the CDR3 is TGTGCCAGTAGCCGACTAGGGACAGGGACCCAGGATTTT.

The chain carries TRBV28 and TRBJ1-3, with 7 bases fitting TRBD1. The CDR3 extends over 12 amino acids. CDR1 and CDR2 from the germline V gene are MDHEN and SYDVKM. The ends lost 9 bases at V and 9 bases at J; junction bases unmatched: 8. DNA of the CDR3: TGTGCCAGTCAGGGGGTAAGGGGCACCATATATTTT. The encoded protein is CASQGVRGTIYF.

This sequence joins TRBV5-4 and TRBJ1-2, with 7 bases lining up with TRBD1. V dropped 1 base and J dropped 4; count of bases not matched to a gene: 7. The CDR3 consists of 15 residues. The V gene's germline CDR1 is SGHNT and CDR2 YYREEE (reference sequence). CDR3 region: CASSLKTGRSYGYTF. DNA of the CDR3: TGTGCCAGCAGCTTGAAGACAGGGAGGAGCTATGGCTACACCTTC. Variable domain in full (rest from reference TRBV5-4 and TRBJ1-2): ETGVTQSPTHLIKTRGQQVTLRCSSQSGHNTVSWYQQALGQGPQFIFQYYREEENGRGNFPPRFSGLQFPNYSSELNVNALELDDSALYLCASSLKTGRSYGYTFGSGTRLTVV.

This clone appeared a few times. V is TRBV5-1 and J is TRBJ1-2; 7 bases map to TRBD1. The CDR3 sequence is 12 residues long. The ends lost 2 bases at V and 6 bases at J; junction bases unmatched: 1. Germline V gene data show CDR1 as SGHRS and CDR2 as YFSETQ. CDR3 sequence reads: CASSFTGDGYTF. CDR3 coding DNA: TGCGCCAGCAGCTTCACAGGGGATGGCTACACCTTC. Based on the CDR3 plus reference TRBV5-1 and TRBJ1-2, the full variable domain is KAGVTQTPRYLIKTRGQQVTLSCSPISGHRSVSWYQQTPGQGLQFLFEYFSETQRNKGNFPGRFSGRQFSNSRSEMNVSTLELGDSALYLCASSFTGDGYTFGSGTRLTVV.

This clone came up once. The gene calls are TRBV4-3 and TRBJ2-7; TRBD1 aligns across 9 bases. The CDR3 length is 16 residues. The V gene end was trimmed by 4 bases and the J gene end by 4 bases; junction bases not matched to a gene: 11. The V gene's germline CDR1 is LGHNA and CDR2 YSLEER. DNA for the CDR3: TGCGCCAGCAGCCGCGATACGGGACAGGGTCGTTACGAGCAGTACTTC. Its protein is CASSRDTGQGRYEQYF.

This clone has more than one count but fewer than ten. The J gene is TRBJ2-7, the V gene TRBV4-1; possible D gene TRBD2, 5 bases. Trimming left V 1 base short and J 2 bases short, with 9 bases between. Germline V gene lookup returns CDR1 MGHRA and CDR2 YSYEKL. The length of the CDR3 is 14 residues. Written as DNA, the CDR3 is TGCGCCAGCAGCCAAGCTAGCAGAGCCTACGAGCAGTACTTC. Amino acid sequence: CASSQASRAYEQYF.

The gene calls are TRBV19 and TRBJ1-5; TRBD1 might be the D (6 bases). This CDR3 region has 15 residues. Germline lookup yields CDR1 LNHDA and CDR2 SQIVND (reference sequence). Trimming removed 1 base from V and 2 bases from J, with 9 bases in between. CDR3 nucleotides: TGTGCCAGTAGTATAGTGGCAGGGGGCAATCAGCCCCAGCATTTT. Translated, it gives CASSIVAGGNQPQHF.

This clone was recorded once. The genes are TRBV6-6 and TRBJ1-2, with TRBD1 matching 7 bases. Unmatched junction bases numbered 10, after V lost 2 bases and J lost 4 bases. Per germline, CDR1 MNHNY and CDR2 SVGAGI (reference sequence). The CDR3 has 16 residues. The CDR3 bases are TGTGCCAGCAGTTACACAAGGACAGGAAATTTCTATGGCTACACCTTC. Protein sequence: CASSYTRTGNFYGYTF.

V usage is TRBV2 and J usage is TRBJ1-2; D is possibly TRBD1 (6 bases). Looked up from germline, CDR1 is SNHLY and CDR2 is FYNNEI. This CDR3 spans 14 amino acids. V lost 6 bases and J lost 4, with 15 bases in between. The chain's CDR3 is CASSTTGLGYGYTF. In DNA form, the CDR3 reads TGTGCCAGCAGCACAACAGGGCTGGGCTATGGCTACACCTTC.

The chain has TRBV18 and TRBJ1-1; 9 bases line up with TRBD1. The trim removed 5 bases at V and 5 bases at J, leaving 6 bases unmatched. The V gene's germline CDR1 is KGHSH and CDR2 LQKENI. There are 14 residues in the CDR3. CDR3 amino acids: CASSKGQGHTEAFF. For the CDR3, the DNA is TGTGCCAGCTCAAAAGGACAGGGGCATACTGAAGCTTTCTTT.